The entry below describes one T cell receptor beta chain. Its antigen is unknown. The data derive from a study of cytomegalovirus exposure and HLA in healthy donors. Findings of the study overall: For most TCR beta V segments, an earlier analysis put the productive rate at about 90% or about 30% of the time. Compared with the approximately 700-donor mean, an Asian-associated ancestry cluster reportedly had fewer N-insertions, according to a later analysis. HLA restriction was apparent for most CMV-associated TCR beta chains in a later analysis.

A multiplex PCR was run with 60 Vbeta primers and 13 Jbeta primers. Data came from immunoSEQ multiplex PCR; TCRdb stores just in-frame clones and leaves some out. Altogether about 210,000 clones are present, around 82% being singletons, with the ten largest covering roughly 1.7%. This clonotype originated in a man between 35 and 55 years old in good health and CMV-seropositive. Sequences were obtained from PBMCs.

The CDR3 is CASSLRTGAYEQYF. CDR3 nucleotide sequence: TGTGCCAGCAGCTTACGGACAGGGGCCTACGAGCAGTACTTC. This chain joins TRBV7-6 and TRBJ2-5, with 9 nucleotides matching TRBD1. Gene TRBJ2-7 matches the end of the DNA better, so the J call may be wrong. Germline V gene sequence: CDR1 SGHVS, CDR2 FNYEAQ. The CDR3 length is 14 residues.